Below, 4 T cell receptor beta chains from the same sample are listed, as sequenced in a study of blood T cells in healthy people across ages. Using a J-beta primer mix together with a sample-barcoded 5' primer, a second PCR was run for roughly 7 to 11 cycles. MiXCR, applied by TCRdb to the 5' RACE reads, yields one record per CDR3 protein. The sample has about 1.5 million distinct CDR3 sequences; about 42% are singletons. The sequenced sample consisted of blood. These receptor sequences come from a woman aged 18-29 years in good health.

The CDR3 nucleotides read TGTGCCAGCAGCTTAGGGGAGTCCTTCTATGGCTACACCTTC. It translates to CASSLGESFYGYTF. V and J are TRBV7-9 and TRBJ1-2, with D hard to call. CDR1 and CDR2 from the germline V gene are SEHNR and FQNEAQ (reference sequence). This CDR3 has 14 residues. The V and J ends lost 1 base and 4 bases respectively, with 10 bases between them.

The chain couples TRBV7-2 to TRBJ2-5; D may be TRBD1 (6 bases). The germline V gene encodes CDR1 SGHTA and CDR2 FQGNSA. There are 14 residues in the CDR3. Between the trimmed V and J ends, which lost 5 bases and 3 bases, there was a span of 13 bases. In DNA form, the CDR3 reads TGTGCCAGCAGCGTCGCAGGGGTGAAAGAGACCCAGTACTTC. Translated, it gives CASSVAGVKETQYF.

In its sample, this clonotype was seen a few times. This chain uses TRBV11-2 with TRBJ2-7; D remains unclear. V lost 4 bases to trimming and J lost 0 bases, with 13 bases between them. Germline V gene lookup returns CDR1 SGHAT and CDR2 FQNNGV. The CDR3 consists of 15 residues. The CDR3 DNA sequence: TGTGCCAGCAGCTACCGGACCGAAAGCTCCTACGAGCAGTACTTC. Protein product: CASSYRTESSYEQYF.

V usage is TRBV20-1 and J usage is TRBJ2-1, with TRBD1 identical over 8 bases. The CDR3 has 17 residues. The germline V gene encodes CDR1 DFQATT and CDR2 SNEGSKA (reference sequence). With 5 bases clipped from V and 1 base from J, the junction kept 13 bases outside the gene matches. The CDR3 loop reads CSASTDRAPVSYNEQFF. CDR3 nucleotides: TGCAGTGCTTCCACGGACAGGGCCCCTGTGTCCTACAATGAGCAGTTCTTC.